The rows below give T cell receptor beta chains drawn from one sample of a study of CD8 T cells in Susac syndrome. Using its own MiXCR run on the immunoSEQ multiplex PCR reads, TCRdb lists one record per CDR3 protein. The table has about 430,000 distinct CDR3 sequences, 75% to 90% seen once. Sequenced input: CD8+ T cells from PBMCs. These TCRs come from a human donor with multiple sclerosis. The CDR3 runs from the conserved cysteine through the conserved F or W. The D gene is left open where the match is weak. Size values are once, few and many counts, or a class for expanded clones, and some rows have none.

abundance,v_gene,d_gene,j_gene,CDR3aa,CDR3nt
few,TRBV11-2,-,TRBJ2-1,CASSLFRILSNEQFF,TGTGCCAGCAGCTTATTCCGAATCCTTTCTAATGAGCAGTTCTTC
-,TRBV20-1,TRBD2,TRBJ2-3,CSARVLAGETDTQYF,TGCAGTGCTAGAGTTTTAGCGGGCGAGACAGATACGCAGTATTTT
-,TRBV18,-,TRBJ2-7,CASSPDYSPILEQYF,TGTGCCAGCTCACCGGATTATAGCCCGATCCTCGAGCAGTACTTC
-,TRBV27,-,TRBJ1-1,CASSLGTGSGGRAFF,TGTGCCAGCAGTTTAGGGACGGGCAGCGGTGGTAGGGCTTTCTTT
-,TRBV27,-,TRBJ1-3,CASSGQTSGNTIYF,TGTGCCAGCAGTGGCCAGACTTCTGGAAACACCATATATTTT
-,TRBV27,TRBD1,TRBJ1-6,CASSLQDRGLDNSPLHF,TGTGCCAGCAGTCTCCAGGACAGGGGGCTCGATAATTCACCCCTCCACTTT
-,TRBV7-9,-,TRBJ1-1,CASSDIQGLNTEAFF,TGTGCCAGCAGCGATATACAGGGTTTGAACACTGAAGCTTTCTTT
-,TRBV7-3,-,TRBJ2-1,CASSSGPFVPFAYNEQFF,TGTGCCAGCAGCTCCGGCCCCTTTGTCCCCTTTGCCTACAATGAGCAGTTCTTC
-,TRBV11-2,-,TRBJ1-2,CASSIGQGYTF,TGTGCCAGCAGCATCGGACAGGGCTACACCTTC
-,TRBV28,TRBD2,TRBJ2-7,CASSLWREGYEQYF,TGTGCCAGCAGTTTATGGCGGGAGGGCTACGAGCAGTACTTC
-,TRBV6-2/TRBV6-3,TRBD2,TRBJ2-1,CACWGLADNEQFF,TGTGCCTGCTGGGGCCTAGCGGACAATGAGCAGTTCTTC
-,TRBV5-6,TRBD1,TRBJ1-2,CASSFYPTGVDGYTF,TGTGCCAGCAGCTTCTACCCTACAGGGGTAGATGGCTACACCTTC
-,TRBV27,TRBD1,TRBJ2-7,CASSGWGQSSYEQYF,TGTGCCAGCAGTGGTTGGGGACAGAGCTCCTACGAGCAGTACTTC
-,TRBV27,TRBD1,TRBJ1-1,CASSPTGGGTEAFF,TGTGCCAGCAGTCCGACAGGGGGAGGTACTGAAGCTTTCTTT
few,TRBV6-5,-,TRBJ2-1,CASSYVWGALVEQFF,TGTGCCAGCAGTTACGTGTGGGGGGCTCTGGTGGAGCAGTTCTTC
-,TRBV6-5,TRBD1,TRBJ2-2,CASSSITDRVLPGELFF,TGTGCCAGCAGTTCCATAACCGACAGGGTCTTGCCCGGGGAGCTGTTTTTT
-,TRBV24-1,-,TRBJ2-2,CATSDLGQGGTGELFF,TGTGCCACCAGTGATTTGGGGCAGGGCGGCACCGGGGAGCTGTTTTTT
-,TRBV28,-,TRBJ1-5,CASTPHWGRAYSNQPQHF,TGTGCCAGCACCCCCCACTGGGGCAGGGCGTATAGCAATCAGCCCCAGCATTTT
-,TRBV20-1,-,TRBJ1-5,CSARDVYSNQPQHF,TGCAGTGCTAGAGACGTGTATAGCAATCAGCCCCAGCATTTT
-,TRBV5-1,TRBD2,TRBJ2-2,CASSFSTSGGNTGELFF,TGCGCCAGCAGCTTTTCGACTAGCGGGGGGAACACCGGGGAGCTGTTTTTT
-,TRBV6-5,-,TRBJ1-1,CASMAAPLGTEAFF,TGTGCCAGCATGGCAGCCCCACTGGGCACTGAAGCTTTCTTT
-,TRBV5-1,TRBD1,TRBJ2-7,CASSWRDRGIEDEQYF,TGCGCCAGCAGCTGGAGGGACAGGGGTATAGAAGACGAGCAGTACTTC
-,TRBV14,-,TRBJ2-2,CASSHPPGKGTGELFF,TGTGCCAGCAGCCATCCCCCAGGGAAGGGGACCGGGGAGCTGTTTTTT
few,TRBV7-9,-,TRBJ1-1,CASSFGQTEAFF,TGTGCCAGCAGCTTCGGACAAACTGAAGCTTTCTTT
-,TRBV27,TRBD1,TRBJ2-3,CASTKTGGLDTQYF,TGTGCCAGCACCAAGACAGGGGGCTTGGATACGCAGTATTTT
-,TRBV30,TRBD1,TRBJ1-5,CAWSPGTGNQPQHF,TGTGCCTGGAGTCCCGGGACAGGCAATCAGCCCCAGCATTTT
-,TRBV6-1,-,TRBJ1-6,CASSDKESSPLHF,TGTGCCAGCAGTGATAAAGAGAGCTCACCCCTCCACTTT
few,TRBV5-6,-,TRBJ2-1,CASSLSHREQFF,TGTGCCAGCAGCTTATCTCACAGGGAGCAGTTCTTC
-,TRBV7-9,-,TRBJ1-2,CASSFPTEIYGYTF,TGTGCCAGCAGCTTTCCGACAGAGATCTATGGCTACACCTTC
-,TRBV30,-,TRBJ1-2,CAWRVRVGYTF,TGTGCCTGGAGAGTCCGGGTTGGCTACACCTTC
-,TRBV4-1,-,TRBJ2-1,CASSLIGDSENEQFF,TGCGCCAGCAGCCTTATTGGGGACTCCGAGAATGAGCAGTTCTTC